This entry lists 32 T cell receptor beta chains sequenced from one sample in a study of cytomegalovirus exposure and HLA in healthy donors. This PCR relied on a set of 60 Vbeta primers and 13 Jbeta primers. Only in-frame clones appear in the TCRdb table, and some are missing; sequencing was by immunoSEQ multiplex PCR. The sample lists approximately 150,000 clones; roughly four fifths were seen once. The sample taken for sequencing was PBMCs. Receptors were obtained from a man aged 45 to 65 in good health and CMV-seropositive.

The gene calls are TRBV10-3 and TRBJ1-1, with a weak D call TRBD1 (6 bases). V gave up 5 bases and J gave up 3 bases, with 13 bases separating them. Germline V gene lookup returns CDR1 ENHRY and CDR2 SYGVKD. The CDR3 runs 14 residues. The CDR3 nucleotides are TGTGCCATCAGTTGGGCAGGGGCTCACACTGAAGCTTTCTTT. Translation gives CAISWAGAHTEAFF.

V is TRBV28 and J is TRBJ1-6; tentatively, D is TRBD1 (5 bases). CDR1 and CDR2 from the germline V gene are MDHEN and SYDVKM. V lost 2 bases and J lost 7, with 9 bases in between. The CDR3 loop spans 14 amino acids. CDR3 nucleotides: TGTGCCAGCAGTTTAACCCAGGGAAATTCACCCCTCCACTTT. It codes for CASSLTQGNSPLHF.

There are a few counts of this clone. The rearrangement joins TRBV5-4 to TRBJ2-2; 8 positions agree with TRBD2. The CDR3 has 15 residues. The V and J ends lost 5 bases and 2 bases, in that order; junction bases with no gene match: 5. From germline, CDR1 is SGHNT and CDR2 YYREEE (reference sequence). CDR3 protein: CASRQGLENTGELFF. The CDR3 nucleotides read TGTGCCAGCAGGCAGGGACTAGAAAACACCGGGGAGCTGTTTTTT.

Only one count was recorded for this clone. This chain connects TRBV5-1 to TRBJ1-1; tentatively, D is TRBD1 (5 bases). V lost 3 bases to trimming and J lost 5 bases, with 11 bases between them. CDR3 size: 13 residues. Germline V CDR1 and CDR2: SGHRS, YFSETQ. For the CDR3, the DNA is TGCGCCAGCAGCTGGGGGGGAGGGACTGAAGCTTTCTTT. Protein product: CASSWGGGTEAFF.

V gene TRBV6-5 combines with J gene TRBJ1-6; D gene unclear. Deletions cut 5 bases from V and 7 bases from J, with 6 bases between. Germline values: CDR1 MNHEY, CDR2 SVGAGI. This CDR3 region has 12 residues. CDR3 loop: CASSNQNSPLHF. The DNA for the CDR3 is TGTGCCAGCAGTAACCAGAATTCACCCCTCCACTTT.

In its sample, this clone was seen a few times. The chain carries TRBV5-1 and TRBJ1-5; D ambiguous. The CDR3 runs to 13 residues. Trimming cost V 0 bases and J 6 bases, with 7 bases left between them. Looked up from germline, CDR1 is SGHRS and CDR2 is YFSETQ. CDR3 sequence: CASSLVSGQPQHF. DNA for the CDR3: TGCGCCAGCAGCTTGGTGTCGGGTCAGCCCCAGCATTTT.

The V call is TRBV6-5, the J call TRBJ1-1; D ambiguous. The CDR3 runs to 14 residues. The germline V and J ends were trimmed by 0 bases and 1 base, with 6 bases remaining between them. Germline lookup yields CDR1 MNHEY and CDR2 SVGAGI. CDR3 region: CASSYSAGNTEAFF. CDR3 coding DNA: TGTGCCAGCAGTTACTCGGCGGGGAACACTGAAGCTTTCTTT.

The sample holds a few counts of this clone. The chain couples TRBV18 to TRBJ1-6, with a tentative D call TRBD1 (5 bases). The CDR3 spans 15 residues. V shed 0 bases and J shed 9 bases, with 12 bases lying between them. CDR1 is KGHSH and CDR2 is LQKENI in the germline V gene. CDR3 region: CASSPPSEGSSPLHF. CDR3 in DNA: TGTGCCAGCTCACCACCTTCGGAGGGGTCTTCACCCCTCCACTTT.

This chain links TRBV4-1 with TRBJ1-1, with a possible D match to TRBD1 (5 bases). Germline V lookup: CDR1 MGHRA, CDR2 YSYEKL. This CDR3 comprises 15 residues. With 4 bases removed from V and 1 base from J, the gap between germline ends came to 13 bases. Here the CDR3 DNA reads TGCGCCAGCAGCCCCTCTCTCGGACAGAACACTGAAGCTTTCTTT. This translates into CASSPSLGQNTEAFF.

The rearrangement joins TRBV5-4 to TRBJ2-5; D perhaps matches TRBD2 (6 bases). The CDR3 is 18 residues long. Trimming left V 0 bases short and J 1 base short, with 19 bases between. Germline V CDR1 and CDR2: SGHNT, YYREEE (reference sequence). The CDR3: CASSLGPRGLERQETQYF. The CDR3 coding sequence is TGTGCCAGCAGCTTGGGTCCTCGGGGGTTGGAGCGCCAAGAGACCCAGTACTTC.

This chain uses TRBV27 with TRBJ2-2; possibly TRBD1 for D (6 bases). The V gene lost 4 bases and the J gene lost 0 bases, with 6 bases spanning the gap. This CDR3 contains 14 residues. Germline-derived CDR1 and CDR2 are MNHEY and SMNVEV (reference sequence). CDR3 amino acids: CASSWTANTGELFF. Written as DNA, the CDR3 is TGTGCCAGCAGTTGGACAGCGAACACCGGGGAGCTGTTTTTT.

The V gene is TRBV5-4, the J gene TRBJ2-1; possible D gene TRBD2, 5 bases. Germline assignment: CDR1 SGHNT and CDR2 YYREEE (reference sequence). The ends were cut back, 4 bases at V and 3 bases at J, with 14 bases in the middle. The CDR3 loop spans 15 amino acids. In DNA form, the CDR3 reads TGTGCCAGCAGCCCAAAGGAGGATTACTACAATGAGCAGTTCTTC. Its translation is CASSPKEDYYNEQFF.

In this sample, this clone turned up once. The gene calls are TRBV5-4 and TRBJ2-2; TRBD1 matches at 7 bases. The germline V gene encodes CDR1 SGHNT and CDR2 YYREEE (reference sequence). The trim removed 0 bases at V and 1 base at J, leaving 0 bases unmatched. The CDR3 extends over 15 amino acids. CDR3 residues: CASSLAGGNTGELFF. The CDR3 nucleotides are TGTGCCAGCAGCTTGGCAGGGGGGAACACCGGGGAGCTGTTTTTT.

The chain recombines TRBV4-2 with TRBJ2-1, with 8 bases that match TRBD2. This CDR3 has 15 amino acids. Germline CDR1 and CDR2: LGHNA and YNFKEQ. Trimming cost V 0 bases and J 11 bases; bases outside gene matches: 9. The CDR3 here is CASSQEGTREGKQFF. The CDR3 DNA sequence: TGTGCCAGCAGCCAAGAGGGGACTAGAGAGGGGAAGCAGTTCTTC.

The chain links TRBV30 to TRBJ2-7; 8 bases agree with TRBD2. Trimming removed 6 bases from V and 0 bases from J; junction bases left unmatched: 10. CDR1 and CDR2 (germline): GTSNPN, SVGIG (reference sequence). This CDR3 has 15 amino acids. The CDR3: CACIKSGGGSYEQYF. The CDR3 bases are TGTGCCTGCATCAAAAGCGGGGGCGGCTCCTACGAGCAGTACTTC.

V gene TRBV12-5 combines with J gene TRBJ1-1; D is uncertain. V was trimmed by 3 bases and J by 0 bases, leaving 11 bases between them. This CDR3 is 15 amino acids long. Germline CDR1 and CDR2: LGHNT and FRNRAP. Here the CDR3 DNA reads TGTGCTAGTGGTTTTCAGGTGGGCATGAACACTGAAGCTTTCTTT. Translated: CASGFQVGMNTEAFF. Together with reference TRBV12-5 and TRBJ1-1, the CDR3 gives the full variable domain: DARVTQTPRHKVTEMGQEVTMRCQPILGHNTVFWYRQTMMQGLELLAYFRNRAPLDDSGMPKDRFSAEMPDATLATLKIQPSEPRDSAVYFCASGFQVGMNTEAFFGQGTRLTVV.

This chain connects TRBV28 to TRBJ1-1; possible D gene TRBD1, 5 bases. The length of the CDR3 is 14 residues. Trimming left V 5 bases short and J 1 base short, with 11 bases between. Germline V gene lookup returns CDR1 MDHEN and CDR2 SYDVKM. The CDR3 coding sequence is TGTGCCAGCAGTCGAGAGACAGAGAACACTGAAGCTTTCTTT. As protein: CASSRETENTEAFF.

The V call is TRBV7-3, the J call TRBJ2-1; 11 positions match TRBD1. J was trimmed by 8 bases and V by 5 bases; bases with no gene match: 11. The V gene's germline CDR1 is SGHTA and CDR2 FQGTGA. This CDR3 is 16 amino acids long. CDR3 bases: TGTGCCAGCAGCCCAGGTTTCGGACAGGGGGCCTATGAGCAGTTCTTC. It specifies CASSPGFGQGAYEQFF.

This rearrangement joins TRBV2 to TRBJ2-1; 8 nucleotides agree with TRBD2. Per the germline V gene, CDR1 is SNHLY and CDR2 is FYNNEI. This CDR3 contains 12 residues. The V segment lost 5 bases and the J segment 9 bases; nucleotides outside the gene matches: 3. CDR3 sequence (DNA): TGTGCCAGCAGTCGGGGGGGCAGTGAGCAGTTCTTC. Protein: CASSRGGSEQFF.

Comment on this clone: The junction and the germline gene differ at one end; a read error may be behind it. The chain carries TRBV7-9 and TRBJ1-5; weak D call: TRBD1 (5 bases). This CDR3 is built from 14 residues. Per germline, CDR1 SEHNR and CDR2 FQNEAQ (reference sequence). The DNA of the CDR3 is TGTTCCAGCAGCTCTCAGGAGGGGAGTCAGCCCCAGCATTTT. Its protein product is CSSSSQEGSQPQHF.

This chain joins TRBV5-1 and TRBJ1-4; a weak D match, TRBD1 (5 bases). The CDR3 covers 16 residues. CDR1 is SGHRS and CDR2 is YFSETQ in the germline V gene. The V end lost 0 bases, the J end lost 3 bases, and 12 bases lay between the germline ends. The CDR3 coding sequence is TGCGCCAGCAGCTTGGCCGAGGCAGGGCCTAATGAAAAACTGTTTTTT. Its translation: CASSLAEAGPNEKLFF.

V gene TRBV20-1 combines with J gene TRBJ1-1; D gene unclear. Germline V lookup: CDR1 DFQATT, CDR2 SNEGSKA (reference sequence). This CDR3 contains 11 residues. V lost 1 base and J lost 13, with 13 bases in between. CDR3: CSARAAGIGFF. The CDR3 DNA is TGCAGTGCTAGAGCGGCGGGGATCGGTTTCTTT.

On this clone: The same CDR3 is also encoded by other DNA sequences in this sample. CDR3 bases: TGTGCCAGCAGCTTAGGACAGGGGATCCACGAGCAGTACTTC. Its translation is CASSLGQGIHEQYF. The chain carries TRBV5-6 and TRBJ2-7, with 9 nucleotides matching TRBD1. V shed 2 bases, J shed 5 bases, and the junction held 5 bases outside the gene matches. The CDR3 consists of 14 residues. Germline V gives CDR1 SGHDT, CDR2 YYEEEE. The variable domain in full, with the rest retrieved from reference TRBV5-6 and TRBJ2-7, is DAGVTQSPTHLIKTRGQQVTLRCSPKSGHDTVSWYQQALGQGPQFIFQYYEEEERQRGNFPDRFSGHQFPNYSSELNVNALLLGDSALYLCASSLGQGIHEQYFGPGTRLTVT.

The chain recombines TRBV19 with TRBJ1-6; no clear D gene. The germline gives CDR1 LNHDA, CDR2 SQIVND (reference sequence). Trimming stripped 7 bases from V and 4 bases from J, with 11 bases between. The CDR3 has 14 amino acids. The CDR3 bases are TGTGCCAGTACCCCGACCGGGTATAATTCACCCCTCCACTTT. Its protein is CASTPTGYNSPLHF.

The chain is built from TRBV28 and TRBJ2-7; D ambiguous. Germline values: CDR1 MDHEN, CDR2 SYDVKM. V was trimmed by 5 bases and J by 3 bases, leaving 8 bases between them. CDR3 length: 12 amino acids. CDR3 sequence reads: CASSTVNYEQYF. DNA for the CDR3: TGTGCCAGCAGTACGGTGAACTACGAGCAGTACTTC.

V usage is TRBV28 and J usage is TRBJ1-2, with D hard to call. Germline-derived CDR1 and CDR2 are MDHEN and SYDVKM. V was cut by 3 bases and J by 1 base, with 6 bases left in between. There are 13 residues in the CDR3. CDR3 region: CASSFDINYGYTF. The CDR3 DNA reads TGTGCCAGCAGTTTCGACATTAACTATGGCTACACCTTC.

The chain employs TRBV6-5 and TRBJ1-2, with 7 nucleotides matching TRBD1. This CDR3 comprises 12 residues. Looked up from germline, CDR1 is MNHEY and CDR2 is SVGAGI. After removal of 11 bases from V and 4 bases from J, the junction contained 7 bases not matched to a gene. The CDR3: CASSGTAYGYTF. The CDR3 coding sequence is TGTGCCTCCTCCGGGACAGCCTATGGCTACACCTTC.

This clone was counted once. The V and J genes are TRBV11-3 and TRBJ2-5, with D possibly TRBD2 on 6 matching bases. V was shortened by 0 bases and J by 5 bases, with 13 bases between the two germline ends. Germline V gene lookup returns CDR1 SGHNT and CDR2 YENEEA. The CDR3 covers 15 residues. In nucleotides, the CDR3 is TGTGCCAGCAGCTTAGAGGGGACCGCGGGGGAGACCCAGTACTTC. The encoded protein is CASSLEGTAGETQYF.

This clone was observed a handful of times. The rearrangement links TRBV2 to TRBJ2-1, with 9 nucleotides matching TRBD2. Trimming cost V 11 bases and J 2 bases; bases outside gene matches: 7. This CDR3 has 14 residues. Per the germline V gene, CDR1 is SNHLY and CDR2 is FYNNEI. CDR3 DNA: TGTGCCTGGGGGGTAGCGGGAGCCTACAATGAGCAGTTCTTC. This translates into CAWGVAGAYNEQFF.

The rearrangement links TRBV15 to TRBJ2-3, with D uncertain. V was cut by 0 bases and J by 4 bases, with 5 bases left in between. CDR1 LNHNV and CDR2 YYDKDF come from the germline V gene (reference sequence). The CDR3 sequence is 13 residues long. This CDR3 is CATSRDGPDTQYF. Written as DNA, the CDR3 is TGTGCCACCAGCAGAGATGGCCCAGATACGCAGTATTTT. The whole variable domain, remainder taken from reference TRBV15 and TRBJ2-3, is DAMVIQNPRYQVTQFGKPVTLSCSQTLNHNVMYWYQQKSSQAPKLLFHYYDKDFNNEADTPDNFQSRRPNTSFCFLDIRSPGLGDTAMYLCATSRDGPDTQYFGPGTRLTVL.

CDR3 sequence (DNA): TGTGCCAGCACCAAGGGTACAGGGGGCAATCAGCCCCAGCATTTT. This translates into CASTKGTGGNQPQHF. The genes are TRBV2 and TRBJ1-5, with 7 bases matching TRBD1. V lost 7 bases and J lost 2; bases outside the gene matches: 8. The germline V gene encodes CDR1 SNHLY and CDR2 FYNNEI. The CDR3 contains 15 residues.

The chain joins TRBV25-1 to TRBJ2-7; D not resolved. The germline V gene encodes CDR1 MGHDK and CDR2 SYGVNS. CDR3 length: 13 amino acids. The V end was cut by 1 base, the J end by 5 bases, with 9 bases between. CDR3 bases: TGTGCCAGCAGTGAATTTTGGGCTAACGAGCAGTACTTC. Amino acid sequence: CASSEFWANEQYF.